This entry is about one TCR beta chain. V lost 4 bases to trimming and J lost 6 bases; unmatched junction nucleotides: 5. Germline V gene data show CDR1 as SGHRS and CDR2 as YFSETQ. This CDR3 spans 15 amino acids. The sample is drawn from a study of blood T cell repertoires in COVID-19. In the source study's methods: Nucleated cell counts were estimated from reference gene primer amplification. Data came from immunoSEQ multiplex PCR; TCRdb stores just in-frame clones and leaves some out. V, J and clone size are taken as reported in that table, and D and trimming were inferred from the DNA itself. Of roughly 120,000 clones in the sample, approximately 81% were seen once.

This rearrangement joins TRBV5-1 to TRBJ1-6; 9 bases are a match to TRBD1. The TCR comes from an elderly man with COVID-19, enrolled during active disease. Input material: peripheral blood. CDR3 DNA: TGCGCCAGCAGCCGCTCGGGACAGGGTAATTCACCCCTCCACTTT. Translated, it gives CASSRSGQGNSPLHF.